These 5 T cell receptor beta chains share one sample of origin, sequenced in a study of T-cell memory formation after mild COVID-19. A single record per CDR3 protein comes from TCRdb applying MiXCR to the 5' RACE reads. Of around 310,000 distinct CDR3 sequences in the sample, around 20% were seen once. Material: PBMCs or a T cell subset sorted from them (not recorded which). The receptor source for this set is a man aged 18 to 30 who had mild COVID-19 (a few samples of this study predate the infection). Cell type and time point are not known.

The rearrangement uses TRBV5-1 and TRBJ1-5; 9 bases align to TRBD1. In germline, CDR1 is SGHRS, CDR2 YFSETQ. V trimming: 7 bases; J trimming: 4 bases; junction bases outside the gene matches: 12. The CDR3 has 16 residues. The DNA for the CDR3 is TGCGCCAGCCCGGACAGGGGTTCTGACGGTAATCAGCCCCAGCATTTT. This encodes CASPDRGSDGNQPQHF.

This clonotype came up a few times. V is TRBV7-6 and J is TRBJ2-2, with D unresolved. With 5 bases removed from V and 9 bases from J, the gap between germline ends came to 10 bases. This CDR3 is 12 amino acids long. CDR1 SGHVS and CDR2 FNYEAQ come from the germline V gene. CDR3 in DNA: TGTGCCAGCAGCAACTATCCTCGGGAGCTGTTTTTT. It is translated as CASSNYPRELFF.

This clonotype appeared a few times. The genes are TRBV6-1 and TRBJ1-1, with a tentative D call TRBD1 (6 bases). Germline CDR1 reads MNHNS; CDR2 reads SASEGT. V was cut by 4 bases and J by 1 base, with 10 bases left in between. The CDR3 loop spans 14 amino acids. In DNA, the CDR3 is TGTGCCAGCAGTGCCGTACAGGGGAACACTGAAGCTTTCTTT. Protein product: CASSAVQGNTEAFF.

This clonotype occurred a few times. The chain combines TRBV12-3 or TRBV12-4 with TRBJ1-1; 8 positions match TRBD1. This CDR3 is built from 13 residues. J lost 3 bases, V lost 6 bases, and 3 bases had no gene match. CDR3 coding DNA: TGTGCCAGCAGGACAGGGGTATACACTGAAGCTTTCTTT. The encoded protein is CASRTGVYTEAFF.

This clonotype was found a few times. V and J are TRBV7-8 and TRBJ2-7; D is possibly TRBD1 (6 bases). With 5 bases removed from V and 0 bases from J, the gap between germline ends came to 11 bases. The germline CDR1 and CDR2 sequences are SGHVS and FQNEAQ. The CDR3 extends over 14 amino acids. The CDR3 spells CASSQGQSSYEQYV. The CDR3 DNA follows: TGTGCCAGCAGCCAAGGACAGAGCTCCTACGAGCAGTACGTC.